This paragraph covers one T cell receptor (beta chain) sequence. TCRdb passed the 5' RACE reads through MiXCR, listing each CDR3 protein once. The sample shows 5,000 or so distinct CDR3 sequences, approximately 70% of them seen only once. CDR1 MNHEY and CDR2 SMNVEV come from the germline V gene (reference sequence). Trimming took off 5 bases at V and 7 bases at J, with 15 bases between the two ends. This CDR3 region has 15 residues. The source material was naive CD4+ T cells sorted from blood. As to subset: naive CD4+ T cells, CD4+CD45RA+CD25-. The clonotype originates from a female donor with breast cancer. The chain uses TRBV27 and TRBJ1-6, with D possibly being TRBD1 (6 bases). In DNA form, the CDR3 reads TGTGCCAGCAGTCAACGGGACACAGCAAATTCACCCCTCCACTTT. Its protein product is CASSQRDTANSPLHF.